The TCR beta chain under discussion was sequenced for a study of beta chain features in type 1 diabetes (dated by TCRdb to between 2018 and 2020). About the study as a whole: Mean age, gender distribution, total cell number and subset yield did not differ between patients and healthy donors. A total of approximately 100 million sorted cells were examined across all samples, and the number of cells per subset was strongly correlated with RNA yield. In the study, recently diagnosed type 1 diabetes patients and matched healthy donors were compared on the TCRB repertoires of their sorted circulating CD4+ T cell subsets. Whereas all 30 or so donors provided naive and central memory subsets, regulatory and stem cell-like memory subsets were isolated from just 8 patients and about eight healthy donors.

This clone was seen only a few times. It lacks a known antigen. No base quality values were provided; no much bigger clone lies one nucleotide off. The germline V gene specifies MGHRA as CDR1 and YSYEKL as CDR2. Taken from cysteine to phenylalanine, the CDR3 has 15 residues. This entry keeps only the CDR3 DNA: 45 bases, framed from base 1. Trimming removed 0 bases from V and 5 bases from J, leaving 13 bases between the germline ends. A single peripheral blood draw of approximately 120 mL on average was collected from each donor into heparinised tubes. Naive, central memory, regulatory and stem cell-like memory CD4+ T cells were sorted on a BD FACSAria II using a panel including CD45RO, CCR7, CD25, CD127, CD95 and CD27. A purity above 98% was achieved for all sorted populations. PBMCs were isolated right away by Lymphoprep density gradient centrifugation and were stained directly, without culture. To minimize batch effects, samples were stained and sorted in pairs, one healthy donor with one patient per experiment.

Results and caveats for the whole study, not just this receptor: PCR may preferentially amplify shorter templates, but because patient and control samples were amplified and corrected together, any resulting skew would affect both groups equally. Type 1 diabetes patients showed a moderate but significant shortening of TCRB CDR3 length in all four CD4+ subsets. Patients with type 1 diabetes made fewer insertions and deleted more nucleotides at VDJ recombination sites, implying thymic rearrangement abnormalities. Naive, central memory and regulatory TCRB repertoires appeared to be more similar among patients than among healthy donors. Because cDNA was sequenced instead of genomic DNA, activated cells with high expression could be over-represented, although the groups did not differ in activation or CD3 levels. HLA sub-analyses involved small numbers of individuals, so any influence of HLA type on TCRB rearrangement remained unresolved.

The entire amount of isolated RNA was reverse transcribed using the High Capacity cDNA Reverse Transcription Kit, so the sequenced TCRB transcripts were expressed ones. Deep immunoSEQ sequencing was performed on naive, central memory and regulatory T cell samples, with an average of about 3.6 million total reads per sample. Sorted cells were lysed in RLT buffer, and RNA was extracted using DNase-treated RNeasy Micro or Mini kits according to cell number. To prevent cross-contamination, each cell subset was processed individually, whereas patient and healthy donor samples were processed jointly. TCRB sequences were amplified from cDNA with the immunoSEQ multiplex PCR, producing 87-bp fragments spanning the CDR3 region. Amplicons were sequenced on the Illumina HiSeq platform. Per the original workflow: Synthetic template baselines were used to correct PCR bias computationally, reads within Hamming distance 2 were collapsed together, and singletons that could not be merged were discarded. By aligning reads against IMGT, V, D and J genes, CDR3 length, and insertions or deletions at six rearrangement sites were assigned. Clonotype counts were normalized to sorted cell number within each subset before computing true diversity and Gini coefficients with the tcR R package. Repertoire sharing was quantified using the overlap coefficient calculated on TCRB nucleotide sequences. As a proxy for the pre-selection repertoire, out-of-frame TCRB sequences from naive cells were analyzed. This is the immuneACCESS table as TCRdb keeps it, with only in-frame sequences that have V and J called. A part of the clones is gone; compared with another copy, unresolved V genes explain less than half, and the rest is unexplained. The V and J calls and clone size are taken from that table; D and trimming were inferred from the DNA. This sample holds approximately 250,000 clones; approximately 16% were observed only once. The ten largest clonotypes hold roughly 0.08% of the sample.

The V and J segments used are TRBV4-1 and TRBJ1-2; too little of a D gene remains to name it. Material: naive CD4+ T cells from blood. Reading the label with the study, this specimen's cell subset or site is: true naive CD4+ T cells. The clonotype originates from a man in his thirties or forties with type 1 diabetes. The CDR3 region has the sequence CASSQETAGIYGYTF. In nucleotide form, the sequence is TGCGCCAGCAGCCAAGAAACGGCCGGGATATATGGCTACACCTTC.